The rows below give T cell receptor beta chains drawn from one sample of a study of spatial heterogeneity in lung cancer. TCRdb redid the calling of the 5' RACE reads with MiXCR, one entry per CDR3 protein. This table has tens of thousands of distinct CDR3 sequences, approximately 18% appearing once. The starting material was PBMCs, obtained at surgery. The receptors shown here come from a male donor with early-stage non-small cell lung cancer. The CDR3 runs from the conserved cysteine through the conserved F or W. Fields, in order: clone size, D gene, V gene, J gene, CDR3 DNA, CDR3 protein. The D gene is left open where the match is weak. Clone size is not always given. Where it is, it says once, few, many or a class for expanded clones.

abundance: -; d_gene: TRBD2; v_gene: TRBV20-1; j_gene: TRBJ2-1; CDR3nt: TGCAGTGCTAGTGAAGGCAGTAGCGGGGGGGCCGGTGAGCAGTTCTTC; CDR3aa: CSASEGSSGGAGEQFF
abundance: many; d_gene: TRBD2; v_gene: TRBV10-3; j_gene: TRBJ2-1; CDR3nt: TGTGCCATCAGTGAGTGGGCGGGAGGGAGCACCTACAATGAGCAGTTCTTC; CDR3aa: CAISEWAGGSTYNEQFF
abundance: -; d_gene: TRBD1; v_gene: TRBV29-1; j_gene: TRBJ1-2; CDR3nt: TGCAGCGTGCTGGCAGGGGGAAATGGCTACACCTTC; CDR3aa: CSVLAGGNGYTF
abundance: many; d_gene: -; v_gene: TRBV9; j_gene: TRBJ1-6; CDR3nt: TGTGCCAGCAGCGTAGAGGGAAATCGACGTTCACCCCTCCACTTT; CDR3aa: CASSVEGNRRSPLHF
abundance: -; d_gene: TRBD2; v_gene: TRBV7-2; j_gene: TRBJ2-1; CDR3nt: TGTGCCAGCAGCTCTAGCGGGGGGGCATTCAATGAGCAGTTCTTC; CDR3aa: CASSSSGGAFNEQFF
abundance: -; d_gene: -; v_gene: TRBV20-1; j_gene: TRBJ2-7; CDR3nt: TGCAGTGCTGGGGACAGGCGGGGGGCCTACGAGCAGTACTTC; CDR3aa: CSAGDRRGAYEQYF
abundance: few; d_gene: TRBD2; v_gene: TRBV3-1; j_gene: TRBJ2-7; CDR3nt: TGTGCCAGCAGCCAGAGCGGGGGGGAAGAGCAGTACTTC; CDR3aa: CASSQSGGEEQYF
abundance: few; d_gene: TRBD1; v_gene: TRBV5-1; j_gene: TRBJ2-7; CDR3nt: TGCGCCAGCAGCTTGGAGGCGCAGGGGGTCGAGCAGTACTTC; CDR3aa: CASSLEAQGVEQYF
abundance: -; d_gene: -; v_gene: TRBV7-9; j_gene: TRBJ1-4; CDR3nt: TGTGCCAGCGGTTACGGGCAGGGTAATGAAAAACTGTTTTTT; CDR3aa: CASGYGQGNEKLFF
abundance: few; d_gene: -; v_gene: TRBV14; j_gene: TRBJ1-1; CDR3nt: TGTGCCAGCAGCCAGCAAGTCGTGTCTGAAGCTTTCTTT; CDR3aa: CASSQQVVSEAFF
abundance: -; d_gene: -; v_gene: TRBV10-3; j_gene: TRBJ2-7; CDR3nt: TGTGCCATCAGTGATCCACGCAGGGTCTCCTACGAGCAGTACTTC; CDR3aa: CAISDPRRVSYEQYF
abundance: -; d_gene: TRBD1; v_gene: TRBV4-3; j_gene: TRBJ1-4; CDR3nt: TGCGCCAGCAGCCGAGAAACAGGGGCAACTAATGAAAAACTGTTTTTT; CDR3aa: CASSRETGATNEKLFF
abundance: many; d_gene: -; v_gene: TRBV11-2; j_gene: TRBJ2-3; CDR3nt: TGTGCCAGCAGCCTAGAGACTAGTTCGAGCACAGATACGCAGTATTTT; CDR3aa: CASSLETSSSTDTQYF
abundance: -; d_gene: TRBD2; v_gene: TRBV10-2; j_gene: TRBJ2-1; CDR3nt: TGCGCCAGCAGTGATTCTAGGAGCGGGAGTACGAATGAGCAGTTCTTC; CDR3aa: CASSDSRSGSTNEQFF
abundance: -; d_gene: -; v_gene: TRBV6-2/TRBV6-3; j_gene: TRBJ2-2; CDR3nt: TGTGCCAGCAGCCGCAACACCGGGGAGCTGTTTTTT; CDR3aa: CASSRNTGELFF
abundance: -; d_gene: TRBD1; v_gene: TRBV15; j_gene: TRBJ1-3; CDR3nt: TGTGCCACCAGCACAGGGGGGAGGTCTGGAAACACCATATATTTT; CDR3aa: CATSTGGRSGNTIYF
abundance: -; d_gene: -; v_gene: TRBV7-6; j_gene: TRBJ1-5; CDR3nt: TGTGCCAGCAGCTTAGCCATCGGGAATCAGCCCCAGCATTTT; CDR3aa: CASSLAIGNQPQHF
abundance: few; d_gene: TRBD2; v_gene: TRBV5-1; j_gene: TRBJ2-3; CDR3nt: TGCGCCAGCAGCCTGAGCGGGGGAATCACAGATACGCAGTATTTT; CDR3aa: CASSLSGGITDTQYF
abundance: -; d_gene: TRBD1; v_gene: TRBV4-1; j_gene: TRBJ1-2; CDR3nt: TGCGCCAGCAGCCAAACTCTGGGACAGGTCGGGGGCTACACCTTC; CDR3aa: CASSQTLGQVGGYTF
abundance: many; d_gene: -; v_gene: TRBV7-6; j_gene: TRBJ1-1; CDR3nt: TGTGCCAGCAGCTTAGGAGCGATGAACACTGAAGCTTTCTTT; CDR3aa: CASSLGAMNTEAFF
abundance: few; d_gene: TRBD1; v_gene: TRBV2; j_gene: TRBJ1-6; CDR3nt: TGTGCCAGCAGTTGGGACAGGGTTAATTCACCCCTCCACTTT; CDR3aa: CASSWDRVNSPLHF
abundance: few; d_gene: -; v_gene: TRBV21-1; j_gene: TRBJ2-7; CDR3nt: TGTGCCAGCAGCAAAGATTATCTGCGATGGGACCCGCTGTACGAGCAGTACTTC; CDR3aa: CASSKDYLRWDPLYEQYF
abundance: -; d_gene: TRBD2; v_gene: TRBV4-2; j_gene: TRBJ2-1; CDR3nt: TGTGCCAGCAGCCTCGACCGGGGGGGCTCCTACAATGAGCAGTTCTTC; CDR3aa: CASSLDRGGSYNEQFF
abundance: few; d_gene: TRBD1; v_gene: TRBV20-1; j_gene: TRBJ1-1; CDR3nt: TGCAGTGCTAGGGATAGACAGGGGGCTGAAGCTTTCTTT; CDR3aa: CSARDRQGAEAFF
abundance: -; d_gene: -; v_gene: TRBV5-6; j_gene: TRBJ2-5; CDR3nt: TGTGCCAGCAGCTTGGTTTGGGGACAAGAGACCCAGTACTTC; CDR3aa: CASSLVWGQETQYF
abundance: few; d_gene: -; v_gene: TRBV6-6; j_gene: TRBJ2-7; CDR3nt: TGTGCCAGCAGTCCCCGCAAGTACGAGCAGTACTTC; CDR3aa: CASSPRKYEQYF
abundance: many; d_gene: -; v_gene: TRBV5-1; j_gene: TRBJ1-5; CDR3nt: TGCGCCAGCAGCTTGGGGGCGGTGGAATCGCCCCAGCATTTT; CDR3aa: CASSLGAVESPQHF
abundance: -; d_gene: TRBD1; v_gene: TRBV6-2/TRBV6-3; j_gene: TRBJ1-2; CDR3nt: TGTGCCAGCACCCGGGACAGAGACTATGGCTACACCTTC; CDR3aa: CASTRDRDYGYTF
abundance: many; d_gene: TRBD2; v_gene: TRBV14; j_gene: TRBJ2-3; CDR3nt: TGTGCCAGCAGCCGCCTAGCGGACCTTATGGGCCACAGCACAGATACGCAGTATTTT; CDR3aa: CASSRLADLMGHSTDTQYF
abundance: few; d_gene: -; v_gene: TRBV28; j_gene: TRBJ2-2; CDR3nt: TGTGCCAGCAGTCCCAATCTCGGACAGCAGAACACCGGGGAGCTGTTTTTT; CDR3aa: CASSPNLGQQNTGELFF
abundance: many; d_gene: TRBD2; v_gene: TRBV7-9; j_gene: TRBJ2-7; CDR3nt: TGTGCCAGCAGGACCGGGACTAGCGGGAAGGGCGAGCAGTACTTC; CDR3aa: CASRTGTSGKGEQYF
abundance: few; d_gene: TRBD1; v_gene: TRBV7-9; j_gene: TRBJ2-2; CDR3nt: TGTGCCAGCAGCTACAGACAGGGGTCGAACACCGGGGAGCTGTTTTTT; CDR3aa: CASSYRQGSNTGELFF
abundance: few; d_gene: TRBD1; v_gene: TRBV7-3; j_gene: TRBJ1-1; CDR3nt: TGTGCCAGCAGCCCGGGGACAGGCCCTGAAGCTTTCTTT; CDR3aa: CASSPGTGPEAFF
abundance: few; d_gene: TRBD1; v_gene: TRBV12-3/TRBV12-4; j_gene: TRBJ2-1; CDR3nt: TGTGCCAGCAGTCACCGACAGGGGTACAATGAGCAGTTCTTC; CDR3aa: CASSHRQGYNEQFF
abundance: many; d_gene: -; v_gene: TRBV11-3; j_gene: TRBJ2-1; CDR3nt: TGTGCCAGCAGCCAGACCTGGAATGAGCAGTTCTTC; CDR3aa: CASSQTWNEQFF
abundance: many; d_gene: -; v_gene: TRBV29-1; j_gene: TRBJ2-7; CDR3nt: TGCAGCGTGGGGGCCGGGTACGAGCAGTACTTC; CDR3aa: CSVGAGYEQYF
abundance: many; d_gene: -; v_gene: TRBV7-2; j_gene: TRBJ2-3; CDR3nt: TGTGCCAGCAGCCCGATGGGAGATACGCAGTATTTT; CDR3aa: CASSPMGDTQYF
abundance: -; d_gene: TRBD2; v_gene: TRBV28; j_gene: TRBJ2-1; CDR3nt: TGTGCCAGCAGTCCCGGGACTAGCAGAGATGAGCAGTTCTTC; CDR3aa: CASSPGTSRDEQFF
abundance: -; d_gene: -; v_gene: TRBV5-1; j_gene: TRBJ1-1; CDR3nt: TGCGCCAGCACCAGCTCGGGTGCGAACACTGAAGCTTTCTTT; CDR3aa: CASTSSGANTEAFF
abundance: many; d_gene: -; v_gene: TRBV29-1; j_gene: TRBJ2-7; CDR3nt: TGCAGCGTTGAGGCCGCAGAGGGCAACGAGCAGTACTTC; CDR3aa: CSVEAAEGNEQYF
abundance: -; d_gene: TRBD1; v_gene: TRBV18; j_gene: TRBJ2-3; CDR3nt: TGTGCCAGCTCATCGAACAGGGGGCAGGAAGATACGCAGTATTTT; CDR3aa: CASSSNRGQEDTQYF
abundance: many; d_gene: TRBD1; v_gene: TRBV4-1; j_gene: TRBJ2-1; CDR3nt: TGCGCCAGCAGCCAAATCCCTAGGGGACAGCGCAGTGAGCAGTTCTTC; CDR3aa: CASSQIPRGQRSEQFF
abundance: many; d_gene: TRBD1; v_gene: TRBV28; j_gene: TRBJ2-7; CDR3nt: TGTGCCAGCAGACTGACAGGGGGCACTGGTTACGAGCAGTACTTC; CDR3aa: CASRLTGGTGYEQYF
abundance: -; d_gene: -; v_gene: TRBV11-1; j_gene: TRBJ1-1; CDR3nt: TGTGCCAGCACCCCCGGGGGCCCTGGGGCTGAAGCTTTCTTT; CDR3aa: CASTPGGPGAEAFF
abundance: few; d_gene: -; v_gene: TRBV11-1; j_gene: TRBJ2-1; CDR3nt: TGTGCCAGCAGAACCAGCGGGCCCTACAATGAGCAGTTCTTC; CDR3aa: CASRTSGPYNEQFF
abundance: -; d_gene: -; v_gene: TRBV12-3/TRBV12-4; j_gene: TRBJ1-6; CDR3nt: TGTGCCAGCAGGTCTACAAGCTCCTATAATTCACCCCTCCACTTT; CDR3aa: CASRSTSSYNSPLHF
abundance: -; d_gene: TRBD2; v_gene: TRBV20-1; j_gene: TRBJ2-5; CDR3nt: TGCAGTGCTAGTATGACTAGCGGGACAGAGACCCAGTACTTC; CDR3aa: CSASMTSGTETQYF
abundance: few; d_gene: TRBD1; v_gene: TRBV5-4; j_gene: TRBJ2-1; CDR3nt: TGTGCCAGCAGCCCGACCGGGACAGGGTACAATGAGCAGTTCTTC; CDR3aa: CASSPTGTGYNEQFF
abundance: few; d_gene: TRBD2; v_gene: TRBV11-2; j_gene: TRBJ2-3; CDR3nt: TGTGCCAGCAGTTCCGGGGGGGGCCAAGCAGATACGCAGTATTTT; CDR3aa: CASSSGGGQADTQYF
abundance: -; d_gene: -; v_gene: TRBV15; j_gene: TRBJ2-5; CDR3nt: TGTGCCACCAGCAGAGATATTGAAGAGACCCAGTACTTC; CDR3aa: CATSRDIEETQYF
abundance: -; d_gene: TRBD2; v_gene: TRBV3-1; j_gene: TRBJ2-5; CDR3nt: TGTGCCAGCAGCCAAGGTGGTAGCGGGGGGTTGAAGACCCAGTACTTC; CDR3aa: CASSQGGSGGLKTQYF
abundance: many; d_gene: TRBD1; v_gene: TRBV7-6; j_gene: TRBJ2-7; CDR3nt: TGTGCCAGCAGCCAAACGCCAGGGGGCGTCATGGACGAGCAGTACTTC; CDR3aa: CASSQTPGGVMDEQYF
abundance: -; d_gene: -; v_gene: TRBV28; j_gene: TRBJ2-1; CDR3nt: TGTGCCAGCAGTTTACAAGCGGCCTACAATGAGCAGTTCTTC; CDR3aa: CASSLQAAYNEQFF